This TCR beta chain was profiled in a study of response to subunit inactivated influenza vaccine. Broader study findings: It was suggested by the authors that few new T cells are recruited by each seasonal influenza vaccination.

CDR1 and CDR2 (germline): SQVTM, ANQGSEA. V was shortened by 5 bases and J by 7 bases, with 11 bases between the two germline ends. This CDR3 region has 11 residues. Details on this clonotype: Its antigen is not known.

MiXCR was run by TCRdb on the RT-PCR reads, yielding one entry per CDR3 protein. The table has around 650,000 distinct CDR3 sequences, approximately 15% seen once. The starting material was PBMCs from blood, obtained roughly 12 days after vaccination. The V call is TRBV29-1, the J call TRBJ2-5, with D maybe TRBD1 (6 bases). The clonotype originates from a man over 45 who received an inactivated influenza vaccine. CDR3 region: CSVRVGGTQYF. In nucleotides, the CDR3 is TGCAGCGTTCGGGTAGGGGGGACCCAGTACTTC.